The clone carrying this T cell receptor beta chain was detected a few times. As yet, its antigen is unknown. The CDR3 extends over 15 amino acids. The germline V gene encodes CDR1 MNHNY and CDR2 SVGAGI (reference sequence). J lost 7 bases, V lost 1 base, and 5 bases had no gene match. This entry belongs to a study of glioma-infiltrating T cells after dendritic cell vaccination. Study background: Treatment, given 2003 to 2012, was autologous tumor lysate-pulsed dendritic cell vaccination. Study-level findings and limits: Higher pretreatment TIL content predicted longer progression-free time and survival.

The PCR used 60 V beta and 13 J beta primers. The protocol was immunoSEQ multiplex PCR, while the TCRdb copy is restricted to in-frame clones and leaves out a portion. The data contain roughly 100,000 clones, about four fifths of them singletons. Fresh-frozen tumor tissue and more than two years of survival data were available for all. Sequences were derived from blood, sampled before dendritic cell vaccination. V and J are TRBV6-6 and TRBJ2-1; 9 bases fit TRBD1. The receptor's source is a human donor with glioblastoma. The chain's CDR3 is CASSYFTGGMNEQFF. The CDR3 bases are TGTGCCAGCAGTTACTTCACAGGGGGCATGAATGAGCAGTTCTTC.